Listed here is a single T cell receptor beta chain. What it recognizes is unknown. This record belongs to a study of T cells in localized non-small cell lung cancer. Overall study results and limits: Longer survival (overall) was linked to higher T cell density in blood.

V lost 1 base and J lost 1, with 16 bases in between. CDR3 length: 17 residues. CDR1 is MNHNS, CDR2 SASEGT, per germline. Sequencing used immunoSEQ multiplex PCR; TCRdb keeps in-frame clones, though not all of them. The sample lists fewer than 95,000 clones; approximately 91% were seen once. This chain connects TRBV6-1 to TRBJ1-1; D not resolved. Sequencing was performed on PBMCs, taken before any cancer treatment. This TCR came from a woman between 40 and 69 years old with stage II squamous cell lung carcinoma. CDR3 loop: CASSEGLGRAGNTEAFF. The CDR3 region has the DNA TGTGCCAGCAGTGAAGGGTTAGGGAGAGCAGGGAACACTGAAGCTTTCTTT.